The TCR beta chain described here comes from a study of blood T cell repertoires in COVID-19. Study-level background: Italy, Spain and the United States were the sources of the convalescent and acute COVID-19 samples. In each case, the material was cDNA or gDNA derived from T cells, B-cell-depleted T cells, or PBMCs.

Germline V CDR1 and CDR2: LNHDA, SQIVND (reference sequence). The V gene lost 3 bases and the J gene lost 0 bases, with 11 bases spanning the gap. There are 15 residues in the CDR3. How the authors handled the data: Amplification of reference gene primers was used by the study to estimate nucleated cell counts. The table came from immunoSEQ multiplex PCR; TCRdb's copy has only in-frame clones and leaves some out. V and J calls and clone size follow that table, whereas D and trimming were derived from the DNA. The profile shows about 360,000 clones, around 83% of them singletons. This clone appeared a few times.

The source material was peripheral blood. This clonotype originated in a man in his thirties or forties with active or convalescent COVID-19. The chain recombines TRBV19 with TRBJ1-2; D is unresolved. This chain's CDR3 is CASSIPEAANYGYTF. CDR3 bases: TGTGCCAGTAGTATCCCCGAGGCCGCTAACTATGGCTACACCTTC.